Below are 32 T cell receptor beta chains sequenced from a single sample in a study of radiation and T cells in renal cell carcinoma. As for time point: blood 4 weeks post-SBRT, at nephrectomy. As to treatment: 15 Gy SBRT to primary tumor, nephrectomy 4 weeks later. Produced via immunoSEQ multiplex PCR; TCRdb's table is partial and in-frame only. The data hold some 46,000 clones, with about 84% observed a single time. Sequencing was performed on blood, taken from a patient whose treatment included radiotherapy and nephrectomy. All receptors come from a woman in her 70s with renal cell carcinoma.

The J gene is TRBJ2-2, the V gene TRBV2; TRBD2 aligns across 7 bases. The CDR3 spans 15 residues. Trimming removed 6 bases from V and 1 base from J; junction bases left unmatched: 5. Per germline, CDR1 SNHLY and CDR2 FYNNEI. The CDR3 here is CASRVRGGNTGELFF. CDR3 DNA sequence: TGTGCCAGCAGGGTTCGCGGGGGGAACACCGGGGAGCTGTTTTTT. Based on the CDR3 plus reference TRBV2 and TRBJ2-2, the full variable domain is EPEVTQTPSHQVTQMGQEVILRCVPISNHLYFYWYRQILGQKVEFLVSFYNNEISEKSEIFDDQFSVERPDGSNFTLKIRSTKLEDSAMYFCASRVRGGNTGELFFGEGSRLTVL.

The V gene is TRBV4-3, the J gene TRBJ1-1; D remains ambiguous. V lost 0 bases to trimming and J lost 1 base, with 9 bases between them. The CDR3 extends over 15 amino acids. Per germline, CDR1 LGHNA and CDR2 YSLEER. The chain's CDR3 is CASSQDPGGNTEAFF. The DNA for the CDR3 is TGCGCCAGCAGCCAAGATCCGGGCGGGAACACTGAAGCTTTCTTT.

The chain carries TRBV27 and TRBJ1-2; TRBD1 is a possible D gene (5 bases). Germline lookup yields CDR1 MNHEY and CDR2 SMNVEV (reference sequence). V was trimmed by 0 bases and J by 3 bases, leaving 14 bases between them. CDR3 length equals 16 residues. CDR3 in amino acids: CASSLSIGAGYYGYTF. CDR3 in DNA: TGTGCCAGCAGTTTATCTATAGGGGCTGGGTACTATGGCTACACCTTC.

V is TRBV6-1 and J is TRBJ1-4; 9 nucleotides agree with TRBD1. The CDR3 loop spans 14 amino acids. CDR1 is MNHNS, CDR2 SASEGT, per germline. V was pared by 7 bases and J by 6 bases, with 6 bases of the junction left unmatched. CDR3 loop: CASTPGQGHEKLFF. DNA of the CDR3: TGTGCCAGCACCCCGGGACAGGGCCATGAAAAACTGTTTTTT.

The chain has TRBV11-3 and TRBJ2-2; unclear D gene. Germline V gives CDR1 SGHNT, CDR2 YENEEA. Trimming took off 3 bases at V and 5 bases at J, with 4 bases between the two ends. The CDR3 loop spans 12 amino acids. The CDR3 protein is CASSFRTGELFF. The CDR3 DNA is TGTGCCAGCAGCTTTAGGACCGGGGAGCTGTTTTTT.

The V and J genes are TRBV27 and TRBJ1-3; the D gene is possibly TRBD1 (5 bases). Germline CDR1 reads MNHEY; CDR2 reads SMNVEV (reference sequence). This CDR3 region has 15 residues. Trimming removed 5 bases from V and 8 bases from J, with 19 bases in between. For the CDR3, the DNA is TGTGCCAGCAGTCCCTTCCGGGGGGAGAGGGACACCATATATTTT. Its translation: CASSPFRGERDTIYF.

The chain uses TRBV6-1 and TRBJ2-4; no firm D call. Trimming removed 1 base at V and 0 bases at J, with 16 bases between. This CDR3 comprises 18 residues. CDR1 is MNHNS, CDR2 SASEGT, per germline. This CDR3 reads CASSEETPFTLAKNIQYF. In DNA, the CDR3 is TGTGCCAGCAGTGAAGAGACCCCTTTTACGCTAGCCAAAAACATTCAGTACTTC.

The rearrangement links TRBV5-1 to TRBJ1-4; tentative D call: TRBD1 (6 bases). Trimming removed 1 base from V and 6 bases from J, with 10 bases in between. Germline CDR1 is SGHRS and CDR2 is YFSETQ. CDR3 length: 14 amino acids. The CDR3 DNA is TGCGCCAGCAGCTTGTCAGGGGACTATGAAAAACTGTTTTTT. Residues: CASSLSGDYEKLFF.

The J gene is TRBJ1-2, the V gene TRBV30; D is undetermined. The germline CDR1 and CDR2 sequences are GTSNPN and SVGIG (reference sequence). V lost 5 bases, J lost 4 bases, and 11 bases lay in between. The CDR3 spans 12 residues. Here the CDR3 reads CAWVSLVYGYTF. The CDR3 nucleotides are TGTGCCTGGGTGTCGCTGGTCTATGGCTACACCTTC.

This clone has at least ten counts. The V gene is TRBV27, the J gene TRBJ2-7; tentatively, D is TRBD1 or TRBD2 (6 bases each). This CDR3 has 12 residues. The V gene's germline CDR1 is MNHEY and CDR2 SMNVEV (reference sequence). The V end lost 6 bases, the J end lost 5 bases, and 11 bases lay between the germline ends. DNA of the CDR3: TGTGCCAGCAGGGGGGGCCCCCACGAGCAGTACTTC. Protein sequence: CASRGGPHEQYF.

This clone was counted between two and nine times. The chain is built from TRBV4-1 and TRBJ1-2; TRBD1 aligns across 7 bases. With 0 bases clipped from V and 9 bases from J, the junction kept 7 bases outside the gene matches. This CDR3 contains 14 residues. CDR1 is MGHRA, CDR2 YSYEKL, per germline. Here the CDR3 reads CASSQDRTGWSYTF. For the CDR3, the DNA is TGCGCCAGCAGCCAAGATCGGACAGGTTGGAGCTACACCTTC.

The chain is built from TRBV30 and TRBJ1-5; D gene uncertain. Looked up from germline, CDR1 is GTSNPN and CDR2 is SVGIG (reference sequence). CDR3 length equals 13 residues. V was clipped by 2 bases and J by 6 bases, with 11 bases between them. CDR3 region: CAWSKGNSQPQHF. The CDR3 nucleotides are TGTGCCTGGAGTAAGGGAAACAGTCAGCCCCAGCATTTT.

The chain links TRBV13 to TRBJ1-2; the match to TRBD1 covers 9 bases. Per the germline V gene, CDR1 is PRHDT and CDR2 is FYEKMQ (reference sequence). CDR3 length: 15 residues. V was pared by 5 bases and J by 8 bases, with 12 bases of the junction left unmatched. CDR3 region: CASSIRDRGVSGYTF. The CDR3 DNA sequence: TGTGCCAGCAGCATACGTGACAGGGGGGTGAGCGGCTACACCTTC.

This clone was seen once. V is TRBV5-6 and J is TRBJ1-1, with 8 bases that match TRBD1. The V segment lost 4 bases and the J segment 4 bases; nucleotides outside the gene matches: 12. The CDR3 consists of 16 residues. Germline-derived CDR1 and CDR2 are SGHDT and YYEEEE. The CDR3 region is CASSPAGQGGSTEAFF. The CDR3 coding sequence is TGTGCCAGCAGCCCCGCAGGACAGGGAGGATCCACTGAAGCTTTCTTT.

The chain carries TRBV5-1 and TRBJ1-2, with D possibly matching TRBD1 (6 bases). V dropped 0 bases and J dropped 8 bases, with 14 bases sitting between them. CDR3 length: 14 amino acids. Germline CDR1 is SGHRS and CDR2 is YFSETQ. In DNA form, the CDR3 reads TGCGCCAGCAGCTTGGCCAGGGGCGGAGAGGGCTACACCTTC. Protein: CASSLARGGEGYTF. The full variable domain, with the rest looked up from reference TRBV5-1 and TRBJ1-2, is KAGVTQTPRYLIKTRGQQVTLSCSPISGHRSVSWYQQTPGQGLQFLFEYFSETQRNKGNFPGRFSGRQFSNSRSEMNVSTLELGDSALYLCASSLARGGEGYTFGSGTRLTVV.

This rearrangement joins TRBV7-2 to TRBJ2-1, with D possibly being TRBD1 or TRBD2 (5 bases each). Germline loops: CDR1 SGHTA, CDR2 FQGNSA. The germline V and J ends were trimmed by 8 bases and 7 bases, with 15 bases remaining between them. CDR3 length: 13 residues. CDR3 residues: CASRGAGSNEQFF. The CDR3 DNA is TGTGCCAGCCGTGGGGCGGGTTCTAATGAGCAGTTCTTC.

This rearrangement joins TRBV13 to TRBJ2-7, with D perhaps given as TRBD1 or TRBD2 (7 bases each). The V end lost 3 bases, the J end lost 5 bases, and 20 bases lay between the germline ends. CDR1 is PRHDT and CDR2 is FYEKMQ in the germline V gene (reference sequence). This CDR3 has 16 amino acids. The CDR3 DNA reads as TGTGCCAGCAGCTTCTCAAGGGGAGGGGGCCCCCACGAGCAGTACTTC. Protein sequence: CASSFSRGGGPHEQYF.

This rearrangement joins TRBV5-4 to TRBJ2-2, with 16 bases lining up with TRBD2. This CDR3 is 18 amino acids long. V dropped 2 bases and J dropped 5; count of bases not matched to a gene: 6. Germline V gene data show CDR1 as SGHNT and CDR2 as YYREEE (reference sequence). In DNA, the CDR3 is TGTGCCAGCAGCTTACACCGGGGACTAGCGGGAGGGACCGGGGAGCTGTTTTTT. As protein: CASSLHRGLAGGTGELFF.

The rearrangement links TRBV9 to TRBJ1-3, with D unresolved. Germline assignment: CDR1 SGDLS and CDR2 YYNGEE. Trimming shortened V by 0 bases and J by 4 bases, and 5 bases separated the two germline ends. CDR3 length equals 13 residues. The CDR3 is CASSVGPGNTIYF. CDR3 nucleotide sequence: TGTGCCAGCAGCGTAGGGCCGGGAAACACCATATATTTT.

This clone was found a few times. This chain connects TRBV5-4 to TRBJ2-3; the D call may be TRBD1 or TRBD2 (6 bases each). The V and J ends lost 5 bases and 2 bases respectively, with 15 bases between them. The CDR3 contains 15 residues. The germline gives CDR1 SGHNT, CDR2 YYREEE (reference sequence). CDR3 in amino acids: CASRFAGQVTDTQYF. CDR3 nucleotides: TGTGCCAGCAGATTCGCGGGACAAGTCACAGATACGCAGTATTTT.

The chain has TRBV6-1 and TRBJ1-6, with TRBD1 identical over 7 bases. The CDR3 is 15 amino acids. Looked up from germline, CDR1 is MNHNS and CDR2 is SASEGT. V lost 1 base, J lost 7 bases, and 4 bases stayed unmatched. The CDR3 DNA reads TGTGCCAGCAGTGAAGTTACGGGACAGAATTCACCCCTCCACTTT. This gives the protein CASSEVTGQNSPLHF.

The chain has TRBV6-1 and TRBJ2-7; no clear D. Per germline, CDR1 MNHNS and CDR2 SASEGT. The CDR3 has 12 residues. V was clipped by 5 bases and J by 0 bases, with 5 bases between them. The CDR3, as DNA: TGTGCCAGCAGTTATAGCTCCTACGAGCAGTACTTC. It is translated as CASSYSSYEQYF.

This clone was seen only a few times. This chain connects TRBV6-6 to TRBJ2-3; D gene ambiguous. Germline V gene lookup returns CDR1 MNHNY and CDR2 SVGAGI (reference sequence). The CDR3 length is 14 residues. The V end was cut by 3 bases, the J end by 0 bases, with 7 bases between. CDR3 protein: CASSYFGSTDTQYF. For the CDR3, the DNA is TGTGCCAGCAGTTATTTCGGTAGCACAGATACGCAGTATTTT.

V gene TRBV5-1 combines with J gene TRBJ1-4; 7 bases align to TRBD1. Unmatched junction bases numbered 2, after V lost 3 bases and J lost 3 bases. The germline gives CDR1 SGHRS, CDR2 YFSETQ. The CDR3 is 14 residues long. The DNA for the CDR3 is TGCGCCAGCAGCTCCGGGACAGCTAATGAAAAACTGTTTTTT. It specifies CASSSGTANEKLFF.

This clone was seen a few times. This rearrangement joins TRBV4-1 to TRBJ2-3, with 7 bases lining up with TRBD2. The CDR3 loop spans 15 amino acids. Germline V lookup: CDR1 MGHRA, CDR2 YSYEKL. With V trimmed by 4 bases and J by 0 bases, 4 bases remained unmatched. This CDR3 reads CASSRMGLSTDTQYF. CDR3 DNA sequence: TGCGCCAGCAGCCGGATGGGACTAAGCACAGATACGCAGTATTTT.

V and J are TRBV9 and TRBJ2-5, with 7 bases fitting TRBD2. V shed 0 bases, J shed 5 bases, and the junction held 7 bases outside the gene matches. Germline V lookup: CDR1 SGDLS, CDR2 YYNGEE. The CDR3 loop spans 15 amino acids. In nucleotides, the CDR3 is TGTGCCAGCAGCGTAGTGGGAGGGCTGGGGGAGACCCAGTACTTC. Protein: CASSVVGGLGETQYF. Full variable domain (missing parts from reference TRBV9 and TRBJ2-5): DSGVTQTPKHLITATGQRVTLRCSPRSGDLSVYWYQQSLDQGLQFLIQYYNGEERAKGNILERFSAQQFPDLHSELNLSSLELGDSALYFCASSVVGGLGETQYFGPGTRLLVL.

This clone came up a few times. The rearrangement links TRBV6-1 to TRBJ1-1; 9 nucleotides match TRBD1. Germline-derived CDR1 and CDR2 are MNHNS and SASEGT. Unmatched junction bases numbered 3, after V lost 4 bases and J lost 3 bases. This CDR3 comprises 14 residues. The CDR3 spells CASSGGQGYTEAFF. In nucleotides, the CDR3 is TGTGCCAGCAGTGGGGGACAGGGATACACTGAAGCTTTCTTT.

This clone was observed a single time. The chain uses TRBV6-1 and TRBJ1-3; possible D gene TRBD1, 5 bases. Germline V gene lookup returns CDR1 MNHNS and CDR2 SASEGT. With 8 bases removed from V and 1 base from J, the gap between germline ends came to 12 bases. CDR3 length: 14 residues. Here the CDR3 reads CASLRGESGNTIYF. The CDR3 DNA reads TGTGCCAGCTTACGGGGGGAATCTGGAAACACCATATATTTT.

The CDR3 coding sequence is TGTGCCTGGAAAGACAGGGTTAGCACAGATACGCAGTATTTT. Its translation: CAWKDRVSTDTQYF. The genes are TRBV30 and TRBJ2-3; 7 bases match TRBD1. CDR3 length equals 14 residues. V lost 4 bases to trimming and J lost 0 bases; unmatched junction nucleotides: 4. Germline CDR1 is GTSNPN and CDR2 is SVGIG (reference sequence).

The chain has TRBV2 and TRBJ1-5; 9 bases agree with TRBD1. Trimming removed 1 base from V and 6 bases from J; junction bases left unmatched: 7. From germline, CDR1 is SNHLY and CDR2 FYNNEI. CDR3 length: 16 residues. This chain's CDR3 is CASSEGNRGPGQPQHF. As DNA, the CDR3 is TGTGCCAGCAGTGAAGGTAACAGGGGGCCGGGTCAGCCCCAGCATTTT.

This chain joins TRBV6-1 and TRBJ2-2; 10 bases match TRBD1. Germline V gene data show CDR1 as MNHNS and CDR2 as SASEGT. The CDR3 runs to 14 residues. V shed 10 bases, J shed 5 bases, and the junction held 7 bases outside the gene matches. The CDR3 nucleotides read TGTGCCATCGAGGACAGGGGGTTTACCGGGGAGCTGTTTTTT. As protein: CAIEDRGFTGELFF.

The CDR3 reads CASNRGPDTQYF. In nucleotides, the CDR3 is TGTGCCAGCAACAGGGGGCCAGATACGCAGTATTTT. The rearrangement uses TRBV21-1 and TRBJ2-3; the D call of TRBD1 is as the table states it, not checked on the DNA. TRBV21-1 is classified as a pseudogene. CDR3 length: 12 residues.